The rows below give T cell receptor beta chains drawn from one sample of a study of blood T cell repertoires in COVID-19. Libraries were prepared by immunoSEQ multiplex PCR; TCRdb keeps only in-frame clonotypes and omits some of them. Of about 270,000 clones listed, around four fifths are singletons. The sequencing sample was made of peripheral blood. All receptors come from an elderly man with acute or convalescent COVID-19. The CDR3 runs from the conserved cysteine through the conserved F or W. Each record gives: CDR3 DNA, CDR3 protein, D gene, J gene, V gene, clone size. The D gene is left open where the match is weak. Clone size is shown for a subset of rows, as once, few, many or a class of expanded clone.

TGTGCCAGCAGCCCAACTAGCGGGGTATCGTACGAGCAGTACTTC CASSPTSGVSYEQYF TRBD2 TRBJ2-7 TRBV13 -
TGCGCCAGCAGCTCGGGCGTTTTAGCGGGGGGCACCGCCGAGCAGTACTTC CASSSGVLAGGTAEQYF TRBD2 TRBJ2-7 TRBV5-1 -
TGTGCCAGCAGCCGCCGAGGCTCCTATAATTCACCCCTCCACTTT CASSRRGSYNSPLHF - TRBJ1-6 TRBV6-5 -
TGTGCCAGTAGTATAGTCACCGGGACAGGGAGGAATGAGCAGTTCTTC CASSIVTGTGRNEQFF TRBD1 TRBJ2-1 TRBV19 -
TGTGCCACCACGCCTAGCGTAGTTTCAATAGTCAATGAGCAGTTCTTC CATTPSVVSIVNEQFF - TRBJ2-1 TRBV19 -
TGTGCCAGCAGCTCAGGTTACACCGGGGAGCTGTTTTTT CASSSGYTGELFF - TRBJ2-2 TRBV11-2 -
TGTGCCAGCAGCCCCGGGACTAGCGTCTACAATGAGCAGTTCTTC CASSPGTSVYNEQFF TRBD2 TRBJ2-1 TRBV2 -
TGTGCCAGCAGTTTTAAACAGGATTTTGAAGCTTTCTTT CASSFKQDFEAFF - TRBJ1-1 TRBV12-3/TRBV12-4 -
TGTGCCAGCAGTGAAGGGGGGGATGAAAAACTGTTTTTT CASSEGGDEKLFF - TRBJ1-4 TRBV25-1 once
TGTGCCAGCAGTAACCCGGCCGGGGAGCTGTTTTTT CASSNPAGELFF - TRBJ2-2 TRBV12-3/TRBV12-4 -
TGTGCCAGCAGTTACGTACAGGGAAGCAATCAGCCCCAGCATTTT CASSYVQGSNQPQHF - TRBJ1-5 TRBV6-6 -
TGTGCCAGCAGCTTAGCTAGCGGGAGAATCGGCGGGGAGCTGTTTTTT CASSLASGRIGGELFF TRBD2 TRBJ2-2 TRBV11-2 -
TGTGCCAGCAGCCCAGCGGGGGGTACAGATACGCAGTATTTT CASSPAGGTDTQYF TRBD2 TRBJ2-3 TRBV6-5 -
TGTGCCAGCAATTCCGGGACGGGAGTGGCTTTCTTT CASNSGTGVAFF - TRBJ1-1 TRBV28 -
TGTGCCAGTAGTACCGGGACAGGGGCAGGGGAGCAGTACTTC CASSTGTGAGEQYF TRBD1 TRBJ2-7 TRBV19 once
TGTGCCAGCAGTTTAGGGGGGACAGGTCATCAGCCCCAGCATTTT CASSLGGTGHQPQHF TRBD1 TRBJ1-5 TRBV28 -
TGTGCCAGCAGTTCGGACTGGTTTAGCGGGGGGGCCATGAACGAGCAGTACTTC CASSSDWFSGGAMNEQYF TRBD2 TRBJ2-7 TRBV28 -
TGTGCCAGCAGGAACCTGGGGGCTAGCACCGGGGAGCTGTTTTTT CASRNLGASTGELFF - TRBJ2-2 TRBV3-1/TRBV3-2 -
TGTGCCAGCAATCGGGACTCCTATAATTCACCCCTCCACTTT CASNRDSYNSPLHF - TRBJ1-6 TRBV7-9 -
TGTGCCAGCATCCTGGGCCGCGGGAGCTCCTACGAGCAGTACTTC CASILGRGSSYEQYF TRBD2 TRBJ2-7 TRBV5-5 -
TGCGCCAGCAAGAGCTGGAGATACAATGAGCAGTTCTTC CASKSWRYNEQFF - TRBJ2-1 TRBV4-1 few
TGTGCCAGCGGGTCAGGGGGGAAGCCCCAGCATTTT CASGSGGKPQHF TRBD1 TRBJ1-5 TRBV6-6 once
TGTGCCAGCTCACCAACTAGACTAGCGGGGAACACCGGGGAGCTGTTTTTT CASSPTRLAGNTGELFF TRBD2 TRBJ2-2 TRBV18 -
TGTGCCAGCAGCTTAGGGACAGGGAATACCGGGGAGCTGTTTTTT CASSLGTGNTGELFF TRBD1 TRBJ2-2 TRBV7-6 -